This T cell receptor (beta chain) was observed in a study of cytomegalovirus exposure and HLA in healthy donors. In the PCR, 60 Vbeta and 13 Jbeta primers were used. Clones were sequenced by immunoSEQ multiplex PCR, and TCRdb holds only the in-frame ones, with some missing. Found here are about 210,000 clones, over 75% of them singletons; the top ten hold about 0.5%. The CDR3 spans 16 residues. CDR1 and CDR2 (germline): MGHRA, YSYEKL. With 1 base clipped from V and 4 bases from J, the junction kept 6 bases outside the gene matches. Sequencing used PBMCs. This chain uses TRBV4-1 with TRBJ2-1, with TRBD2 matching 8 bases. This sequence was found in a boy younger than 18 in good health and CMV-seronegative. The CDR3 coding sequence is TGCGCCAGCAGCCAAGGGGGCGGGGGGCTTTACAATGAGCAGTTCTTC. The encoded protein is CASSQGGGGLYNEQFF.